These T cell receptor beta chains were read from a single sample in a study of blood T cell repertoires in COVID-19. TCRdb's copy holds only in-frame clones and misses some; the assay was immunoSEQ multiplex PCR. The data hold about 60,000 clones, with approximately 80% observed a single time. Sequenced sample: peripheral blood. The receptor set was obtained from a human donor in a cohort sampled during active COVID-19. Both conserved end residues are part of each CDR3. Each record gives: V gene, D gene, clone size, J gene, CDR3 protein, CDR3 DNA. A D gene is named only where the DNA matches it firmly. Clone size is not always given. Where it is, it says once, few, many or a class for expanded clones.

v_call: TRBV18
d_call: TRBD1
clone_size: .
j_call: TRBJ2-2
cdr3_aa: CASSRQGTTGELFF
cdr3_nt: TGTGCCAGCTCACGACAGGGTACGACCGGGGAGCTGTTTTTT

v_call: TRBV3-1/TRBV3-2
d_call: TRBD2
clone_size: few
j_call: TRBJ2-7
cdr3_aa: CASSQASGVTYEQYF
cdr3_nt: TGTGCCAGCAGCCAAGCTAGCGGGGTAACCTACGAGCAGTACTTC

v_call: TRBV6-5
d_call: .
clone_size: .
j_call: TRBJ1-2
cdr3_aa: CASSYLSGGGFTF
cdr3_nt: TGTGCCAGCAGTTACCTCTCGGGGGGCGGATTCACCTTC

v_call: TRBV6-4
d_call: .
clone_size: .
j_call: TRBJ2-5
cdr3_aa: CASSSGGTGETQYF
cdr3_nt: TGTGCCAGCAGTTCAGGGGGGACCGGAGAGACCCAGTACTTC

v_call: TRBV23-1
d_call: TRBD1
clone_size: once
j_call: TRBJ2-4
cdr3_aa: CASSQTGQGRAKNIQYF
cdr3_nt: TGCGCCAGCAGTCAAACCGGACAGGGGCGAGCCAAAAACATTCAGTACTTC

v_call: TRBV15
d_call: TRBD1
clone_size: .
j_call: TRBJ2-7
cdr3_aa: CATSRDGRQGGEQYF
cdr3_nt: TGTGCCACCAGCAGAGATGGGAGACAGGGGGGCGAGCAGTACTTC

v_call: TRBV6-5
d_call: .
clone_size: once
j_call: TRBJ2-3
cdr3_aa: CASRLDRTDTQYF
cdr3_nt: TGTGCCAGCCGTCTAGACCGCACAGATACGCAGTATTTT

v_call: TRBV15
d_call: .
clone_size: .
j_call: TRBJ1-3
cdr3_aa: CATSRDPWSSGNTIYF
cdr3_nt: TGTGCCACCAGCAGAGACCCCTGGAGTTCTGGAAACACCATATATTTT

v_call: TRBV5-1
d_call: TRBD1
clone_size: .
j_call: TRBJ2-7
cdr3_aa: CASSPTGWDEQYF
cdr3_nt: TGCGCCAGCAGCCCGACAGGGTGGGACGAGCAGTACTTC

v_call: TRBV27
d_call: TRBD1
clone_size: .
j_call: TRBJ1-1
cdr3_aa: CASSSQGGYGATEAFF
cdr3_nt: TGTGCCAGCAGTTCCCAGGGGGGATATGGGGCCACTGAAGCTTTCTTT

v_call: TRBV10-3
d_call: TRBD1
clone_size: .
j_call: TRBJ2-1
cdr3_aa: CAISPGQGVHNEQFF
cdr3_nt: TGTGCCATCAGCCCCGGACAGGGGGTGCACAATGAGCAGTTCTTC

v_call: TRBV13
d_call: TRBD1
clone_size: .
j_call: TRBJ2-3
cdr3_aa: CASSLRGQIDTQYF
cdr3_nt: TGTGCCAGCAGCTTAAGGGGGCAGATAGATACGCAGTATTTT

v_call: TRBV5-1
d_call: .
clone_size: few
j_call: TRBJ1-6
cdr3_aa: CASSLSGGGRSPLHF
cdr3_nt: TGCGCCAGCAGCTTGAGCGGTGGGGGGAGATCACCCCTCCACTTT

v_call: TRBV5-4
d_call: .
clone_size: .
j_call: TRBJ1-1
cdr3_aa: CASSFFLGQTTPTEAFF
cdr3_nt: TGTGCCAGCAGTTTTTTTCTAGGACAAACTACTCCCACTGAAGCTTTCTTT

v_call: TRBV29-1
d_call: .
clone_size: .
j_call: TRBJ2-1
cdr3_aa: CSVEGQSSYNEQFF
cdr3_nt: TGCAGCGTTGAAGGACAGAGCTCCTACAATGAGCAGTTCTTC

v_call: TRBV27
d_call: .
clone_size: .
j_call: TRBJ1-6
cdr3_aa: CASRVDSHNSPLHF
cdr3_nt: TGTGCCAGCAGGGTAGACAGTCATAATTCACCCCTCCACTTT

v_call: TRBV20-1
d_call: TRBD2
clone_size: few
j_call: TRBJ2-7
cdr3_aa: CSATSGLAKYF
cdr3_nt: TGCAGTGCAACCTCGGGACTAGCGAAGTACTTC

v_call: TRBV19
d_call: .
clone_size: .
j_call: TRBJ1-2
cdr3_aa: CASSMEGPYGYTF
cdr3_nt: TGTGCCAGTAGTATGGAGGGACCCTACGGCTACACCTTC

v_call: TRBV30
d_call: TRBD1
clone_size: .
j_call: TRBJ1-5
cdr3_aa: CAWSAQGGNQPQHF
cdr3_nt: TGTGCCTGGAGTGCCCAGGGGGGCAATCAGCCCCAGCATTTT

v_call: TRBV20-1
d_call: .
clone_size: .
j_call: TRBJ2-7
cdr3_aa: CSGGPFSEQYF
cdr3_nt: TGCAGTGGAGGGCCATTTAGCGAGCAGTACTTC

v_call: TRBV7-2
d_call: TRBD1
clone_size: .
j_call: TRBJ1-1
cdr3_aa: CASSSTGQGVAFF
cdr3_nt: TGTGCCAGCAGCTCAACCGGACAGGGGGTCGCTTTCTTT

v_call: TRBV19
d_call: TRBD1
clone_size: .
j_call: TRBJ1-2
cdr3_aa: CASSDRDRGGYTF
cdr3_nt: TGTGCCAGTAGCGACCGGGACAGGGGGGGCTACACCTTC

v_call: TRBV11-2
d_call: TRBD1
clone_size: .
j_call: TRBJ2-7
cdr3_aa: CASSLGPAAGGTYEQYF
cdr3_nt: TGTGCCAGCAGCTTAGGGCCCGCGGCAGGGGGCACCTACGAGCAGTACTTC

v_call: TRBV6-5
d_call: .
clone_size: .
j_call: TRBJ1-6
cdr3_aa: CASSYSRQVAYSPLHF
cdr3_nt: TGTGCCAGCAGTTACTCGAGACAAGTCGCATATTCACCCCTCCACTTT

v_call: TRBV18
d_call: TRBD1
clone_size: .
j_call: TRBJ1-5
cdr3_aa: CASSPGTDNQPQHF
cdr3_nt: TGTGCCAGCTCCCCGGGGACAGACAATCAGCCCCAGCATTTT

v_call: TRBV28
d_call: TRBD1
clone_size: .
j_call: TRBJ2-2
cdr3_aa: CASSSPTGYTGELFF
cdr3_nt: TGTGCCAGCAGTTCCCCGACAGGGTACACCGGGGAGCTGTTTTTT

v_call: TRBV27
d_call: .
clone_size: once
j_call: TRBJ2-1
cdr3_aa: CASSSRVASGGGNEQFF
cdr3_nt: TGTGCCAGCAGTTCTAGGGTCGCTAGCGGAGGGGGGAATGAGCAGTTCTTC

v_call: TRBV5-1
d_call: .
clone_size: .
j_call: TRBJ2-5
cdr3_aa: CASSLGTVQETQYF
cdr3_nt: TGCGCCAGCAGCCTGGGGACTGTACAAGAGACCCAGTACTTC

v_call: TRBV19
d_call: .
clone_size: many
j_call: TRBJ1-5
cdr3_aa: CASDYGVGNQPQHF
cdr3_nt: TGTGCCAGTGATTACGGGGTAGGAAATCAGCCCCAGCATTTT

v_call: TRBV3-1/TRBV3-2
d_call: .
clone_size: .
j_call: TRBJ2-7
cdr3_aa: CASSQEGTGSSYEQYF
cdr3_nt: TGTGCCAGCAGCCAAGAGGGGACCGGGAGTTCCTACGAGCAGTACTTC

v_call: TRBV4-2
d_call: TRBD2
clone_size: .
j_call: TRBJ2-5
cdr3_aa: CASSEEVAGGPSVETQYF
cdr3_nt: TGTGCCAGCAGCGAAGAAGTAGCGGGGGGGCCATCAGTAGAGACCCAGTACTTC

v_call: TRBV4-2
d_call: TRBD2
clone_size: few
j_call: TRBJ2-1
cdr3_aa: CASSQDSLPSGGREQFF
cdr3_nt: TGTGCCAGCAGCCAAGACAGCTTGCCTAGCGGGGGTAGGGAGCAGTTCTTC

v_call: TRBV6-2/TRBV6-3
d_call: .
clone_size: few
j_call: TRBJ1-1
cdr3_aa: CASSWAGHPRAAFF
cdr3_nt: TGTGCCAGCAGTTGGGCAGGGCATCCCCGAGCGGCTTTCTTT

v_call: TRBV7-7
d_call: .
clone_size: .
j_call: TRBJ2-5
cdr3_aa: CASSPWGGQQETQYF
cdr3_nt: TGTGCTAGCAGCCCGTGGGGAGGTCAACAAGAGACCCAGTACTTC

v_call: TRBV4-1
d_call: .
clone_size: .
j_call: TRBJ1-2
cdr3_aa: CASSQGQRVGIGYTF
cdr3_nt: TGCGCCAGCAGCCAAGGCCAGAGGGTTGGAATTGGCTACACCTTC

v_call: TRBV6-4
d_call: .
clone_size: once
j_call: TRBJ1-1
cdr3_aa: CASAPGLGGTEAFF
cdr3_nt: TGTGCCAGCGCTCCAGGACTCGGGGGGACTGAAGCTTTCTTT

v_call: TRBV27
d_call: TRBD2
clone_size: few
j_call: TRBJ2-2
cdr3_aa: CASSLLAANTGELFF
cdr3_nt: TGTGCCAGCAGTTTACTAGCGGCAAACACCGGGGAGCTGTTTTTT

v_call: TRBV14
d_call: TRBD1
clone_size: .
j_call: TRBJ2-3
cdr3_aa: CASSLIQGARDTQYF
cdr3_nt: TGTGCCAGCAGCCTGATACAGGGGGCGCGGGATACGCAGTATTTT

v_call: TRBV11-2
d_call: TRBD2
clone_size: .
j_call: TRBJ2-2
cdr3_aa: CASSVSGGANTGELFF
cdr3_nt: TGTGCCAGCAGCGTCAGCGGGGGGGCGAACACCGGGGAGCTGTTTTTT

v_call: TRBV18
d_call: TRBD1
clone_size: .
j_call: TRBJ1-1
cdr3_aa: CASSPQGASTEAFF
cdr3_nt: TGTGCCAGCTCACCCCAGGGGGCCAGCACTGAAGCTTTCTTT

v_call: TRBV2
d_call: TRBD2
clone_size: .
j_call: TRBJ2-1
cdr3_aa: CASSYSGSLDNEQFF
cdr3_nt: TGTGCCAGCAGCTATAGCGGGAGTCTCGACAATGAGCAGTTCTTC

v_call: TRBV10-3
d_call: .
clone_size: .
j_call: TRBJ1-1
cdr3_aa: CAIRTGPKDTEAFF
cdr3_nt: TGTGCCATCAGAACAGGGCCCAAGGACACTGAAGCTTTCTTT

v_call: TRBV2
d_call: .
clone_size: .
j_call: TRBJ1-1
cdr3_aa: CASSEAARNTEAFF
cdr3_nt: TGTGCCAGCAGTGAAGCGGCAAGGAACACTGAAGCTTTCTTT

v_call: TRBV27
d_call: .
clone_size: .
j_call: TRBJ2-2
cdr3_aa: CASRAGVDTGELFF
cdr3_nt: TGTGCCAGCAGGGCAGGGGTTGACACCGGGGAGCTGTTTTTT

v_call: TRBV5-6
d_call: TRBD1
clone_size: .
j_call: TRBJ2-7
cdr3_aa: CASSPDRDVEQYF
cdr3_nt: TGTGCCAGCAGCCCGGACAGGGACGTCGAGCAGTACTTC

v_call: TRBV3-1/TRBV3-2
d_call: .
clone_size: .
j_call: TRBJ2-3
cdr3_aa: CASSQNPVTSTDTQYF
cdr3_nt: TGTGCCAGCAGCCAAAACCCCGTAACTAGCACAGATACGCAGTATTTT

v_call: TRBV10-1
d_call: TRBD1
clone_size: .
j_call: TRBJ1-2
cdr3_aa: CASSGQGNYGYTF
cdr3_nt: TGCGCCAGCAGTGGACAGGGGAACTATGGCTACACCTTC

v_call: TRBV5-4
d_call: .
clone_size: once
j_call: TRBJ2-1
cdr3_aa: CASSYLNEQFF
cdr3_nt: TGTGCCAGCAGCTATCTCAATGAGCAGTTCTTC

v_call: TRBV10-3
d_call: TRBD2
clone_size: few
j_call: TRBJ2-1
cdr3_aa: CANQEGGGGANNEQFF
cdr3_nt: TGTGCCAACCAAGAGGGAGGCGGGGGGGCGAACAATGAGCAGTTCTTC

v_call: TRBV2
d_call: .
clone_size: .
j_call: TRBJ2-7
cdr3_aa: CASSPPRGRGREQYF
cdr3_nt: TGTGCCAGCAGTCCCCCCCGGGGTAGAGGGCGGGAGCAGTACTTC

v_call: TRBV4-2
d_call: .
clone_size: .
j_call: TRBJ1-2
cdr3_aa: CASSQDYGNYGYTF
cdr3_nt: TGTGCCAGCAGCCAAGATTACGGTAACTATGGCTACACCTTC

v_call: TRBV28
d_call: .
clone_size: .
j_call: TRBJ1-1
cdr3_aa: CASSLVSGSQGIMNTEAFF
cdr3_nt: TGTGCCAGCAGTTTAGTTTCGGGGTCCCAGGGGATAATGAACACTGAAGCTTTCTTT

v_call: TRBV7-9
d_call: .
clone_size: .
j_call: TRBJ2-4
cdr3_aa: CASRAGGVLDIQYF
cdr3_nt: TGTGCCAGCAGGGCTGGAGGGGTTTTGGACATTCAGTACTTC

v_call: TRBV6-6
d_call: TRBD1
clone_size: .
j_call: TRBJ2-5
cdr3_aa: CASSWDRAGETQYF
cdr3_nt: TGTGCCAGCAGTTGGGACAGGGCCGGGGAGACCCAGTACTTC

v_call: TRBV7-9
d_call: .
clone_size: .
j_call: TRBJ1-5
cdr3_aa: CASSLVGTEGGPQHF
cdr3_nt: TGTGCCAGCAGCTTAGTTGGAACAGAGGGAGGACCCCAGCATTTT

v_call: TRBV7-9
d_call: .
clone_size: .
j_call: TRBJ1-1
cdr3_aa: CASSYKVTGGNTEAFF
cdr3_nt: TGTGCCAGCAGCTATAAGGTCACTGGAGGGAACACTGAAGCTTTCTTT

v_call: TRBV7-2
d_call: .
clone_size: .
j_call: TRBJ2-7
cdr3_aa: CASSSHGGLGYEQYF
cdr3_nt: TGTGCCAGCAGCTCGCACGGGGGTTTGGGGTACGAGCAGTACTTC

v_call: TRBV5-1
d_call: TRBD1
clone_size: .
j_call: TRBJ1-2
cdr3_aa: CASSQETTGISYGYTF
cdr3_nt: TGCGCCAGCAGCCAAGAAACGACAGGGATCAGCTATGGCTACACCTTC

v_call: TRBV4-2
d_call: .
clone_size: .
j_call: TRBJ2-1
cdr3_aa: CASSRERISDNNEQFF
cdr3_nt: TGTGCCAGCAGCCGCGAGCGGATTTCCGACAACAATGAGCAGTTCTTC